This entry lists 30 T cell receptor beta chains sequenced from one sample in a study of Ad26.COV2.S vaccination and SARS-CoV-2 variants. The treatment was: some 19 received Ad26.COV2.S at low or high dose, single or two shots; 5 received placebo; per-sample allocation not given. Each sample was drawn 63 days after the first injection (of vaccine or placebo). Data came from immunoSEQ multiplex PCR; TCRdb stores just in-frame clones and leaves some out. Among hundreds of thousands of clones, around 90% were seen once, and the ten largest hold about 1.5%. The sample in question was peripheral blood, obtained in a trial of Ad26.COV2.S vaccine versus placebo. These receptors were taken from a person between 18 and 60 years old who received the Ad26.COV2.S COVID-19 vaccine or a placebo.

The V and J genes are TRBV6-5 and TRBJ2-2, with 9 bases identical to TRBD1. From germline, CDR1 is MNHEY and CDR2 SVGAGI. The CDR3 extends over 14 amino acids. V dropped 7 bases and J dropped 6; count of bases not matched to a gene: 6. The CDR3 protein is CASKQGARSGELFF. The DNA of the CDR3 is TGTGCCAGCAAACAGGGGGCGCGGTCCGGGGAGCTGTTTTTT.

The V call is TRBV27, the J call TRBJ1-6; D perhaps matches TRBD1 (6 bases). Germline lookup yields CDR1 MNHEY and CDR2 SMNVEV (reference sequence). The CDR3 length is 14 residues. The ends were cut back, 5 bases at V and 7 bases at J, with 12 bases in the middle. The DNA of the CDR3 is TGTGCCAGCAGTGGGGGGCAGGGGAATTCACCCCTCCACTTT. Protein product: CASSGGQGNSPLHF.

The V and J genes are TRBV6-5 and TRBJ1-2; D is undetermined. The CDR3 consists of 14 residues. In germline, CDR1 is MNHEY, CDR2 SVGAGI. Trimming removed 0 bases from V and 2 bases from J, with 7 bases in between. For the CDR3, the DNA is TGTGCCAGCAGTTACTCGAGGCAGAACTATGGCTACACCTTC. Translating gives CASSYSRQNYGYTF.

The J gene is TRBJ2-2, the V gene TRBV6-2 or TRBV6-3; possible D gene TRBD1, 5 bases. CDR1 MNHEY and CDR2 SVGEGT come from the germline V gene. V lost 6 bases, J lost 0 bases, and 11 bases lay in between. The CDR3 has 15 residues. CDR3 in amino acids: CASSRTPSNTGELFF. In DNA, the CDR3 is TGTGCCAGCAGCCGGACACCTTCGAACACCGGGGAGCTGTTTTTT.

The V call is TRBV21-1, the J call TRBJ1-2; TRBD1 was called by the table and not checked on the DNA. TRBV21-1 is designated a pseudogene. This CDR3 region has 16 residues. The CDR3, as DNA: TGTGCCAGCAGCAACATGGGGTCCGGGACAGGGGCCGGCTACACCTTC. Translating it yields CASSNMGSGTGAGYTF.

A remark on this clone: Other DNA sequences in this specimen translate into the identical CDR3. The chain recombines TRBV5-1 with TRBJ2-1, with 7 bases aligning to TRBD1. The CDR3 is 15 amino acids. The V gene's germline CDR1 is SGHRS and CDR2 YFSETQ. With 0 bases clipped from V and 2 bases from J, the junction kept 2 bases outside the gene matches. Here the CDR3 reads CASSLEGGPYNEQFF. CDR3 sequence (DNA): TGCGCCAGCAGCTTGGAAGGGGGCCCCTACAATGAGCAGTTCTTC.

The chain links TRBV5-1 to TRBJ2-3; tentative D call: TRBD1 (5 bases). The germline V gene has CDR1 SGHRS and CDR2 YFSETQ. V lost 1 base and J lost 3, with 15 bases in between. CDR3 size: 16 residues. CDR3: CASSLLFLTDTDTQYF. CDR3 DNA: TGCGCCAGCAGCTTGCTTTTCTTGACAGATACAGATACGCAGTATTTT.

In its sample, this clone was seen once. This chain links TRBV3-1 (or the pseudogene TRBV3-2) with TRBJ2-7; no definite D call. V was pared by 0 bases and J by 0 bases, with 12 bases between. This CDR3 contains 16 residues. Germline loops: CDR1 LGHDT, CDR2 YNNKEL (reference sequence). Here the CDR3 reads CASSQDVATFSYEQYF. The CDR3 nucleotides read TGTGCCAGCAGCCAAGATGTAGCCACTTTCTCCTACGAGCAGTACTTC.

The chain uses TRBV5-8 and TRBJ2-2, with D possibly called TRBD1 or TRBD2 (5 bases each). Germline-derived CDR1 and CDR2 are SGHTS and YDEGEE. Trimming pared 6 bases from V and 4 bases from J, leaving 10 bases between. The CDR3 has 13 amino acids. The CDR3 region has the DNA TGTGCCAGCACCTGGGGGAGCACCGGGGAGCTGTTTTTT. Protein product: CASTWGSTGELFF.

The chain uses TRBV5-1 and TRBJ2-1, with D maybe TRBD1 (6 bases). This CDR3 has 15 residues. V lost 0 bases to trimming and J lost 3 bases, with 10 bases between them. CDR1 is SGHRS and CDR2 is YFSETQ in the germline V gene. CDR3 DNA sequence: TGCGCCAGCAGCTTGGAGACAGGAGTCTACAATGAGCAGTTCTTC. Translation gives CASSLETGVYNEQFF.

This clone has a single count. V gene TRBV30 combines with J gene TRBJ2-7; TRBD1 aligns across 7 bases. With V trimmed by 5 bases and J by 2 bases, 6 bases remained unmatched. Germline values: CDR1 GTSNPN, CDR2 SVGIG (reference sequence). The CDR3 has 13 amino acids. CDR3 amino acids: CAWGRGNPYEQYF. CDR3 DNA: TGTGCCTGGGGCAGGGGGAACCCCTACGAGCAGTACTTC.

The V and J genes are TRBV30 and TRBJ2-1, with 13 bases aligning to TRBD2. The CDR3 has 15 residues. After removal of 3 bases from V and 8 bases from J, the junction contained 7 bases not matched to a gene. CDR1 and CDR2 (germline): GTSNPN, SVGIG (reference sequence). The CDR3 coding sequence is TGTGCCTGGAGGGGGACTAGCGGGATATGGGATGAGCAGTTCTTC. Amino acids: CAWRGTSGIWDEQFF.

A note on this clone: Other DNA sequences of this sample code for an identical CDR3. The J gene is TRBJ2-7, the V gene TRBV3-1 (or the pseudogene TRBV3-2), with D uncertain. CDR3 length equals 13 residues. Germline V gene lookup returns CDR1 LGHDT and CDR2 YNNKEL (reference sequence). Between the trimmed V and J ends, which lost 2 bases and 6 bases, there was a span of 11 bases. The CDR3 nucleotides are TGTGCCAGCAGCCAAAGCACTACTGGCGAGCAGTACTTC. This gives the protein CASSQSTTGEQYF.

V is TRBV6-2 or TRBV6-3 and J is TRBJ1-1; TRBD1 is a possible D gene (6 bases). From germline, CDR1 is MNHEY and CDR2 SVGEGT. V lost 5 bases and J lost 4, with 14 bases in between. This CDR3 spans 14 amino acids. The CDR3: CASSPQGQGTEAFF. As DNA, the CDR3 is TGTGCCAGCAGTCCCCAGGGGCAGGGCACTGAAGCTTTCTTT.

V usage is TRBV19 and J usage is TRBJ1-1; tentatively, D is TRBD1 (5 bases). The germline gives CDR1 LNHDA, CDR2 SQIVND (reference sequence). Trimming removed 7 bases from V and 4 bases from J, with 16 bases in between. This CDR3 has 14 amino acids. CDR3 bases: TGTGCCAGTACACACCGGGCCGGGGCCACTGAAGCTTTCTTT. This codes for CASTHRAGATEAFF. The full variable domain, its missing parts supplied by reference TRBV19 and TRBJ1-1, is DGGITQSPKYLFRKEGQNVTLSCEQNLNHDAMYWYRQDPGQGLRLIYYSQIVNDFQKGDIAEGYSVSREKKESFPLTVTSAQKNPTAFYLCASTHRAGATEAFFGQGTRLTVV.

V is TRBV6-6 and J is TRBJ2-1; the match to TRBD2 covers 10 bases. Looked up from germline, CDR1 is MNHNY and CDR2 is SVGAGI (reference sequence). There are 16 residues in the CDR3. With 1 base clipped from V and 10 bases from J, the junction kept 10 bases outside the gene matches. CDR3 in DNA: TGTGCCAGCAGTTACTGGGGGACTAGCGACCTGAGGGAGCAGTTCTTC. Encoded protein: CASSYWGTSDLREQFF.

The chain uses TRBV24-1 and TRBJ2-1; tentatively, D is TRBD2 (6 bases). Germline V gene lookup returns CDR1 KGHDR and CDR2 SFDVKD. Between the trimmed V and J ends, which lost 0 bases and 4 bases, there was a span of 9 bases. CDR3 size: 15 residues. The chain's CDR3 is CATSDLTGEYNEQFF. The CDR3 region has the DNA TGTGCCACCAGTGATTTGACGGGGGAATACAATGAGCAGTTCTTC.

A remark on this clone: The sample carries other DNA sequences with the same CDR3. The chain carries TRBV5-5 and TRBJ2-7; 8 bases fit TRBD1. The CDR3 spans 14 residues. Trimming removed 0 bases from V and 3 bases from J; junction bases left unmatched: 2. The germline gives CDR1 SGHKS, CDR2 YYEKEE (reference sequence). CDR3 DNA: TGTGCCAGCAGCTTGGGGACAGGGCGCTACGAGCAGTACTTC. Its protein product is CASSLGTGRYEQYF. Full variable domain (missing parts from reference TRBV5-5 and TRBJ2-7): DAGVTQSPTHLIKTRGQQVTLRCSPISGHKSVSWYQQVLGQGPQFIFQYYEKEERGRGNFPDRFSARQFPNYSSELNVNALLLGDSALYLCASSLGTGRYEQYFGPGTRLTVT.

The genes are TRBV10-3 and TRBJ2-1; D uncertain. The CDR3 length is 15 residues. Germline lookup yields CDR1 ENHRY and CDR2 SYGVKD. The ends were cut back, 4 bases at V and 0 bases at J, with 10 bases in the middle. For the CDR3, the DNA is TGTGCCATCAGTGCGAAGCTCCTCTCCTACAATGAGCAGTTCTTC. Residues: CAISAKLLSYNEQFF.

The J gene is TRBJ2-1, the V gene TRBV4-1, with 7 nucleotides matching TRBD2. Germline CDR1 MGHRA, CDR2 YSYEKL. The V gene end was trimmed by 0 bases and the J gene end by 0 bases; junction bases not matched to a gene: 5. This CDR3 is built from 17 residues. The CDR3 is CASSQDLSGVSYNEQFF. In DNA form, the CDR3 reads TGCGCCAGCAGCCAAGATCTCAGCGGGGTCTCCTACAATGAGCAGTTCTTC.

This chain uses TRBV7-2 with TRBJ2-1, with TRBD1 identical over 7 bases. This CDR3 comprises 15 residues. The germline V gene encodes CDR1 SGHTA and CDR2 FQGNSA. V shed 5 bases and J 10 bases; nucleotides not matched to a gene: 14. The CDR3 DNA is TGTGCCAGCAGCGCCGACAGGGCCTTTTGGAAGGAGCAGTTCTTC. Encoded protein: CASSADRAFWKEQFF.

This chain links TRBV18 with TRBJ2-7, with 9 positions matching TRBD2. V was pared by 5 bases and J by 3 bases, with 11 bases of the junction left unmatched. This CDR3 is built from 16 residues. Germline assignment: CDR1 KGHSH and CDR2 LQKENI. CDR3 protein: CASSSLGGREIYEQYF. CDR3 DNA: TGTGCCAGCTCATCCCTGGGCGGGAGGGAGATCTACGAGCAGTACTTC.

The chain links TRBV3-1 (or the pseudogene TRBV3-2) to TRBJ2-5, with 7 bases lining up with TRBD2. Germline-derived CDR1 and CDR2 are LGHDT and YNNKEL (reference sequence). The V segment lost 0 bases and the J segment 4 bases; nucleotides outside the gene matches: 8. The CDR3 spans 16 residues. The CDR3 region has the DNA TGTGCCAGCAGCCAAGATCGTCGAGGCGGGGGAGAGACCCAGTACTTC. Amino acid sequence: CASSQDRRGGGETQYF.

The V gene is TRBV25-1, the J gene TRBJ1-5, with D unclear. The germline V gene has CDR1 MGHDK and CDR2 SYGVNS. With 7 bases removed from V and 4 bases from J, the gap between germline ends came to 8 bases. CDR3 length: 12 amino acids. Here the CDR3 DNA reads TGTGCCAGCATGGTCAGGAATCAGCCCCAGCATTTT. Its translation is CASMVRNQPQHF.

The CDR3 bases are TGCGCCAGCAGCCCGGACAGGATAGACTACGAGCAGTACTTC. Encoded protein: CASSPDRIDYEQYF. The chain links TRBV5-1 to TRBJ2-7; the match to TRBD1 covers 7 bases. This CDR3 contains 14 residues. Germline V lookup: CDR1 SGHRS, CDR2 YFSETQ. J gave up 3 bases and V 4 bases, and 7 bases lay outside the gene matches.

The chain couples TRBV7-3 to TRBJ2-5, with 8 nucleotides matching TRBD1. V shed 5 bases, J shed 3 bases, and the junction held 14 bases outside the gene matches. Germline V gene data show CDR1 as SGHTA and CDR2 as FQGTGA. This CDR3 spans 17 amino acids. CDR3 sequence reads: CASSRGPRQGSEETQYF. The CDR3 bases are TGTGCCAGCAGCCGGGGGCCGAGACAGGGGTCGGAAGAGACCCAGTACTTC. The whole variable domain, remainder taken from reference TRBV7-3 and TRBJ2-5, is GAGVSQTPSNKVTEKGKYVELRCDPISGHTALYWYRQSLGQGPEFLIYFQGTGAADDSGLPNDRFFAVRPEGSVSTLKIQRTERGDSAVYLCASSRGPRQGSEETQYFGPGTRLLVL.

J is TRBJ1-2 and V is TRBV14; no firm D call. V was pared by 0 bases and J by 5 bases, with 7 bases between. Per germline, CDR1 SGHDN and CDR2 FVKESK. This CDR3 has 13 amino acids. CDR3 region: CASSQDESYGYTF. In nucleotides, the CDR3 is TGTGCCAGCAGCCAAGATGAATCGTATGGCTACACCTTC.

The rearrangement joins TRBV2 to TRBJ1-2; D is uncertain. Germline lookup yields CDR1 SNHLY and CDR2 FYNNEI. V dropped 7 bases and J dropped 5 bases, with 14 bases sitting between them. The CDR3 runs to 13 residues. The CDR3, as DNA: TGTGCCAGCACCTCCCCGGGTCTTTATGGCTACACCTTC. It is translated as CASTSPGLYGYTF.

This CDR3 is CASSYESGVGGAQYF. The CDR3 nucleotides read TGTGCCAGCAGCTATGAGTCGGGGGTCGGGGGAGCGCAGTATTTT. This chain links TRBV6-2 or TRBV6-3 with TRBJ2-3; tentative D call: TRBD2 (6 bases). CDR1 and CDR2 from the germline V gene are MNHEY and SVGEGT. The germline V and J ends were trimmed by 6 bases and 10 bases, with 23 bases remaining between them. This CDR3 is 15 amino acids long.

The rearrangement links TRBV5-5 to TRBJ2-7, with 11 bases that match TRBD1. CDR1 and CDR2 from the germline V gene are SGHKS and YYEKEE (reference sequence). The CDR3 sequence is 17 residues long. V shed 4 bases, J shed 5 bases, and the junction held 14 bases outside the gene matches. The CDR3 sequence: CASSPFRGTGGWDEQYF. The CDR3 DNA follows: TGTGCCAGCAGCCCCTTTAGGGGGACAGGGGGTTGGGACGAGCAGTACTTC. Complete variable domain (other parts from reference TRBV5-5 and TRBJ2-7): DAGVTQSPTHLIKTRGQQVTLRCSPISGHKSVSWYQQVLGQGPQFIFQYYEKEERGRGNFPDRFSARQFPNYSSELNVNALLLGDSALYLCASSPFRGTGGWDEQYFGPGTRLTVT.